These 26 T cell receptor beta chains originate from one sample sequenced in a study of identical twins. TCRdb re-called the 5' RACE reads through MiXCR, storing one row per CDR3 protein. The table records about 720,000 distinct CDR3 sequences, about 9.4% of them present only once. The sample was also reused in another study, on yellow fever vaccine responses in identical twins.

Material for sequencing was PBMCs. The receptors derive from a young woman in good health.

This clonotype was seen a few times. The V call is TRBV5-1, the J call TRBJ2-3, with D tentatively TRBD1 (5 bases). CDR1 SGHRS and CDR2 YFSETQ come from the germline V gene. CDR3 length: 15 amino acids. Trimming stripped 4 bases from V and 2 bases from J, with 14 bases between. The CDR3, as DNA: TGCGCCAGCAGCATGCAGGGATCGGACACAGATACGCAGTATTTT. Amino acid sequence: CASSMQGSDTDTQYF. Full variable domain (missing parts from reference TRBV5-1 and TRBJ2-3): KAGVTQTPRYLIKTRGQQVTLSCSPISGHRSVSWYQQTPGQGLQFLFEYFSETQRNKGNFPGRFSGRQFSNSRSEMNVSTLELGDSALYLCASSMQGSDTDTQYFGPGTRLTVL.

The rearrangement links TRBV4-1 to TRBJ2-3; 10 nucleotides match TRBD2. The CDR3 spans 15 residues. V gave up 1 base and J gave up 6 bases; unmatched junction bases: 4. Germline V CDR1 and CDR2: MGHRA, YSYEKL. The CDR3 is CASSQGRTSGDTQYF. CDR3 in DNA: TGCGCCAGCAGCCAAGGCCGGACTAGCGGTGATACGCAGTATTTT.

This clonotype was recorded many times. The CDR3: CAISGTDLGPFF. For the CDR3, the DNA is TGTGCCATCAGTGGGACGGACCTGGGTCCGTTCTTC. V gene TRBV10-3 combines with J gene TRBJ2-1, with D unresolved. CDR1 is ENHRY, CDR2 SYGVKD, per germline. The CDR3 runs to 12 residues. V lost 4 bases and J 15 bases, leaving 16 bases between the germline ends.

This clonotype was counted ten times or more. The V gene is TRBV20-1, the J gene TRBJ2-1; 10 bases fit TRBD2. J gave up 4 bases and V 6 bases, and 9 bases lay outside the gene matches. The CDR3 has 15 amino acids. The germline gives CDR1 DFQATT, CDR2 SNEGSKA (reference sequence). CDR3 nucleotides: TGCAGTGCCACCTTAGCGGGAGGCCCTTACAATGAGCAGTTCTTC. Translated, it gives CSATLAGGPYNEQFF.

This chain connects TRBV28 to TRBJ2-5; no reliable D call. Germline values: CDR1 MDHEN, CDR2 SYDVKM. The CDR3 length is 13 residues. The V gene lost 8 bases and the J gene lost 5 bases, with 15 bases spanning the gap. CDR3 DNA: TGTGCCAGCGCCGAACCCCTGGAGGAGACCCAGTACTTC. Protein: CASAEPLEETQYF.

The CDR3 loop is CASLPLTGLNEQYF. As DNA, the CDR3 is TGTGCCAGCCTCCCTTTGACAGGGCTCAACGAGCAGTACTTC. The J gene is TRBJ2-7, the V gene TRBV2; 7 bases fit TRBD1. The J segment lost 5 bases and the V segment lost 8 bases, leaving 12 bases of the junction unmatched. CDR1 is SNHLY, CDR2 FYNNEI, per germline. This CDR3 region has 14 residues.

This chain joins TRBV5-6 and TRBJ2-5; 7 bases are a match to TRBD1. J gave up 2 bases and V 0 bases, and 4 bases lay outside the gene matches. The germline CDR1 and CDR2 sequences are SGHDT and YYEEEE. CDR3 length: 15 amino acids. The CDR3 nucleotides read TGTGCCAGCAGCTTGGCCCGGGACAGTCAAGAGACCCAGTACTTC. It encodes CASSLARDSQETQYF.

This clonotype was observed at least ten times. The rearrangement joins TRBV10-3 to TRBJ2-2; D is undetermined. CDR3 length equals 16 residues. Trimming took 6 bases from V and 0 from J, leaving 14 bases between them. CDR1 and CDR2 (germline): ENHRY, SYGVKD. The DNA of the CDR3 is TGTGCCATCAGCGCCCGAACAGCCGCGAACACCGGGGAGCTGTTTTTT. The encoded protein is CAISARTAANTGELFF.

The sample holds many counts of this clonotype. V is TRBV4-1 and J is TRBJ1-1; TRBD1 might be the D (5 bases). The germline V gene encodes CDR1 MGHRA and CDR2 YSYEKL. This CDR3 spans 14 amino acids. Trimming stripped 1 base from V and 3 bases from J, with 9 bases between. CDR3 sequence reads: CASSQGGRDTEAFF. In DNA form, the CDR3 reads TGCGCCAGCAGCCAAGGGGGACGGGACACTGAAGCTTTCTTT.

This clonotype was counted only a few times. This chain connects TRBV19 to TRBJ2-1; 13 bases map to TRBD2. CDR1 is LNHDA and CDR2 is SQIVND in the germline V gene (reference sequence). With V trimmed by 2 bases and J by 6 bases, 4 bases remained unmatched. The CDR3 is 16 residues long. Written as DNA, the CDR3 is TGTGCCAGTAGTATATCTACTAGCGGGGGGGGCAATGAGCAGTTCTTC. Its protein is CASSISTSGGGNEQFF. The full variable domain, its missing parts supplied by reference TRBV19 and TRBJ2-1, is DGGITQSPKYLFRKEGQNVTLSCEQNLNHDAMYWYRQDPGQGLRLIYYSQIVNDFQKGDIAEGYSVSREKKESFPLTVTSAQKNPTAFYLCASSISTSGGGNEQFFGPGTRLTVL.

This clonotype was counted a few times. The chain joins TRBV28 to TRBJ2-1; TRBD2 aligns across 8 bases. This CDR3 contains 20 residues. Germline CDR1 and CDR2: MDHEN and SYDVKM. The V segment lost 4 bases and the J segment 0 bases; nucleotides outside the gene matches: 17. DNA for the CDR3: TGTGCCAGCAGTTCATATATTATTGGTAGCGGGGAGAGCTCCTACAATGAGCAGTTCTTC. Its translation is CASSSYIIGSGESSYNEQFF. The variable domain in full, with the rest retrieved from reference TRBV28 and TRBJ2-1, is DVKVTQSSRYLVKRTGEKVFLECVQDMDHENMFWYRQDPGLGLRLIYFSYDVKMKEKGDIPEGYSVSREKKERFSLILESASTNQTSMYLCASSSYIIGSGESSYNEQFFGPGTRLTVL.

The CDR3 here is CASRSAAPGKVDQPQHF. CDR3 sequence (DNA): TGTGCCAGCAGATCCGCCGCCCCCGGGAAAGTCGACCAGCCCCAGCATTTT. The J gene is TRBJ1-5, the V gene TRBV6-2 or TRBV6-3; no reliable D call. From germline, CDR1 is MNHEY and CDR2 SVGEGT. V was pared by 6 bases and J by 7 bases, with 25 bases between. The CDR3 totals 17 residues.

This clonotype was counted at least ten times. This sequence joins TRBV12-3 or TRBV12-4 and TRBJ2-3, with 7 bases lining up with TRBD2. V dropped 4 bases and J dropped 5; count of bases not matched to a gene: 9. The CDR3 loop spans 15 amino acids. The CDR3 bases are TGTGCCAGCAGTTCCAGGACTAGGTCGGAAGATACGCAGTATTTT. Translation gives CASSSRTRSEDTQYF.

The rearrangement joins TRBV3-1 to TRBJ2-1; tentatively, D is TRBD1 or TRBD2 (5 bases each). The CDR3 spans 14 residues. Germline V gives CDR1 LGHDT, CDR2 YNNKEL (reference sequence). Trimming took off 0 bases at V and 8 bases at J, with 11 bases between the two ends. DNA of the CDR3: TGTGCCAGCAGCCAAGATTTGAGGGGCCATGAGCAGTTCTTC. It codes for CASSQDLRGHEQFF.

The chain combines TRBV4-1 with TRBJ2-2, with D unresolved. The CDR3 covers 16 residues. Germline assignment: CDR1 MGHRA and CDR2 YSYEKL. The germline V and J ends were trimmed by 1 base and 6 bases, with 15 bases remaining between them. For the CDR3, the DNA is TGCGCCAGCAGCCAAGTGGTGGTTTTGATCGCCGGGGAGCTGTTTTTT. Residues: CASSQVVVLIAGELFF.

This clonotype occurred many times. The chain joins TRBV7-2 to TRBJ2-7; tentatively, D is TRBD1 or TRBD2 (5 bases each). The V end was cut by 5 bases, the J end by 4 bases, with 15 bases between. Germline loops: CDR1 SGHTA, CDR2 FQGNSA. This CDR3 has 14 residues. The CDR3 nucleotides read TGTGCCAGCAGCCTCAATTGGGACGTATACGAGCAGTACTTC. Protein product: CASSLNWDVYEQYF.

The chain joins TRBV28 to TRBJ2-2, with D possibly matching TRBD2 (5 bases). Germline V CDR1 and CDR2: MDHEN, SYDVKM. The CDR3 is made up of 17 amino acids. Trimming took off 5 bases at V and 5 bases at J, with 21 bases between the two ends. The CDR3 coding sequence is TGTGCCAGCAGTCCCCGAGGGCAGGTTCGAACAACCGGGGAGCTGTTTTTT. Amino acids: CASSPRGQVRTTGELFF. Looking up the rest from reference TRBV28 and TRBJ2-2 gives the full variable domain: DVKVTQSSRYLVKRTGEKVFLECVQDMDHENMFWYRQDPGLGLRLIYFSYDVKMKEKGDIPEGYSVSREKKERFSLILESASTNQTSMYLCASSPRGQVRTTGELFFGEGSRLTVL.

This clonotype turned up a few times. V usage is TRBV28 and J usage is TRBJ2-2, with 11 bases aligning to TRBD2. Germline CDR1 MDHEN, CDR2 SYDVKM. The CDR3 is 18 residues long. V was clipped by 3 bases and J by 0 bases; unmatched bases: 6. CDR3 in DNA: TGTGCCAGCAGTTTGTTAATTAGCGGGAGGGCGAACACCGGGGAGCTGTTTTTT. This translates into CASSLLISGRANTGELFF.

The rearrangement uses TRBV20-1 and TRBJ2-1, with 7 nucleotides matching TRBD1. Per the germline V gene, CDR1 is DFQATT and CDR2 is SNEGSKA (reference sequence). After removal of 0 bases from V and 3 bases from J, the junction contained 5 bases not matched to a gene. This CDR3 comprises 15 residues. The CDR3 spells CSARDLRDSYNEQFF. The CDR3 DNA follows: TGCAGTGCTAGAGATCTAAGGGACAGCTACAATGAGCAGTTCTTC.

This chain uses TRBV2 with TRBJ2-7; D gene ambiguous. Looked up from germline, CDR1 is SNHLY and CDR2 is FYNNEI. This CDR3 has 12 residues. Deletions cut 4 bases from V and 1 base from J, with 5 bases between. This chain's CDR3 is CASSGFSYEQYF. DNA for the CDR3: TGTGCCAGCAGTGGGTTTTCCTACGAGCAGTACTTC.

This clonotype was detected only a few times. The rearrangement links TRBV12-3 or TRBV12-4 to TRBJ2-7; 8 bases agree with TRBD2. The CDR3 extends over 16 amino acids. The trim removed 5 bases at V and 2 bases at J, leaving 11 bases unmatched. CDR3 residues: CASSPSGLAGPYEQYF. The CDR3 DNA is TGTGCCAGCAGTCCCTCGGGCCTAGCGGGCCCCTACGAGCAGTACTTC.

This clonotype was picked up a small number of times. This chain links TRBV29-1 with TRBJ2-3, with D perhaps matching TRBD2 (5 bases). This CDR3 contains 15 residues. V was clipped by 4 bases and J by 2 bases, with 16 bases between them. Per germline, CDR1 SQVTM and CDR2 ANQGSEA. The CDR3 DNA is TGCAGCGTTGCTGGGTGGCTAGCTGCCACAGATACGCAGTATTTT. As protein: CSVAGWLAATDTQYF.

There are many counts of this clonotype. The rearrangement joins TRBV7-6 to TRBJ2-7, with 10 bases that match TRBD2. J gave up 3 bases and V 4 bases, and 6 bases lay outside the gene matches. This CDR3 spans 15 amino acids. CDR1 and CDR2 from the germline V gene are SGHVS and FNYEAQ. Written as DNA, the CDR3 is TGTGCCAGCAGCTCAAAGGTAGCGGGAGGCTACGAGCAGTACTTC. As protein: CASSSKVAGGYEQYF.

This rearrangement joins TRBV28 to TRBJ1-2; 7 bases match TRBD1. CDR3 length equals 14 residues. The germline gives CDR1 MDHEN, CDR2 SYDVKM. With V trimmed by 5 bases and J by 4 bases, 7 bases remained unmatched. The CDR3, as DNA: TGTGCCAGCAGTCCGCAGGGGGATGCCTATGGCTACACCTTC. Translation gives CASSPQGDAYGYTF.

The chain employs TRBV29-1 and TRBJ2-2; the D gene could be TRBD1 or TRBD2 (5 bases each). The V and J ends lost 4 bases and 6 bases respectively, with 9 bases between them. Germline CDR1 reads SQVTM; CDR2 reads ANQGSEA. The CDR3 contains 12 residues. The CDR3 DNA sequence: TGCAGCGTTGCGGGACGCCCCGGGGAGCTGTTTTTT. Translating it yields CSVAGRPGELFF.

There are a few counts of this clonotype. This sequence joins TRBV27 and TRBJ2-7; D not resolved. With 6 bases removed from V and 9 bases from J, the gap between germline ends came to 15 bases. The germline V gene has CDR1 MNHEY and CDR2 SMNVEV (reference sequence). CDR3 size: 12 residues. DNA of the CDR3: TGTGCCAGCAGAGCGACGACCGGGCTGCAGTACTTC. Its protein product is CASRATTGLQYF.